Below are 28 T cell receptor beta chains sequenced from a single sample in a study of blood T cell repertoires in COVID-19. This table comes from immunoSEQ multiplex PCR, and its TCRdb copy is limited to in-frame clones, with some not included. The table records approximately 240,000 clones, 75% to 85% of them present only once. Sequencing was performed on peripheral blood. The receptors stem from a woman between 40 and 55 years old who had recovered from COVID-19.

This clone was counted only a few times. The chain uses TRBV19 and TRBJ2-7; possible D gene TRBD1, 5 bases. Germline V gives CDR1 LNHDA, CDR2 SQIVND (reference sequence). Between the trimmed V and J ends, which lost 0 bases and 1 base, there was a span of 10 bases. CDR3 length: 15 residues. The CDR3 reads CASSIEWGASYEQYF. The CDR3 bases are TGTGCCAGTAGTATAGAATGGGGCGCGTCCTACGAGCAGTACTTC.

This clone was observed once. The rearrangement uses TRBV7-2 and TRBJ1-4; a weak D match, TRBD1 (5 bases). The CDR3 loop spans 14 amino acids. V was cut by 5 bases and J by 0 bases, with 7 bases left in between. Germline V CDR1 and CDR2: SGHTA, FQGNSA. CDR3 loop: CASSPTATNEKLFF. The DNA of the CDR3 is TGTGCCAGCAGCCCGACAGCAACTAATGAAAAACTGTTTTTT.

The CDR3 DNA is TGTGCCAGCAGTCCGACAGGGGGCTATGGCTACACCTTC. Translation: CASSPTGGYGYTF. The chain employs TRBV6-2 or TRBV6-3 and TRBJ1-2; 9 bases fit TRBD1. Germline V CDR1 and CDR2: MNHEY, SVGEGT. The CDR3 loop spans 13 amino acids. Unmatched junction bases numbered 2, after V lost 5 bases and J lost 4 bases.

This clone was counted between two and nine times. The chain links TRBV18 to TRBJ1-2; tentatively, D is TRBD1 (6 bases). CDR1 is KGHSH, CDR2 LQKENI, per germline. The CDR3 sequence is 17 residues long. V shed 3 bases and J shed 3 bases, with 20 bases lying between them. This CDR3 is CASSPDLQGVRDYGYTF. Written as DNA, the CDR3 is TGTGCCAGCTCACCGGACTTACAGGGTGTCAGGGACTATGGCTACACCTTC.

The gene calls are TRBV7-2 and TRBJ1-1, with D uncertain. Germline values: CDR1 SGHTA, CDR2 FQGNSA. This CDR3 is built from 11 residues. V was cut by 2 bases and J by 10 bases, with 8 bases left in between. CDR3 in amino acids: CASSLSGVAFF. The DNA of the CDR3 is TGTGCCAGCAGCTTATCCGGGGTAGCTTTCTTT.

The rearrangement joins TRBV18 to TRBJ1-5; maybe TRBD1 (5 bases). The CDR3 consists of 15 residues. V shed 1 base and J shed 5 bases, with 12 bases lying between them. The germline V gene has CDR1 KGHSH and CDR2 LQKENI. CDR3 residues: CASSPRRGSDQPQHF. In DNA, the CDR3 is TGTGCCAGCTCACCACGAAGGGGTAGTGATCAGCCCCAGCATTTT.

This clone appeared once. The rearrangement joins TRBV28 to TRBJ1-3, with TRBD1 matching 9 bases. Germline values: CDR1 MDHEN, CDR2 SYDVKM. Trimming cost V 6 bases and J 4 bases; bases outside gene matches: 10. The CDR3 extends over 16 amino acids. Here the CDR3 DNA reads TGTGCCAGCAGGAAACAGGGGGCGCAATCCGGAAACACCATATATTTT. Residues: CASRKQGAQSGNTIYF.

The CDR3 region is CASSRGGANHEQYF. As DNA, the CDR3 is TGTGCCAGCAGCCGCGGGGGGGCCAACCACGAGCAGTACTTC. This chain uses TRBV13 with TRBJ2-7; 9 bases match TRBD2. J lost 5 bases, V lost 5 bases, and 7 bases had no gene match. The CDR3 runs 14 residues. Germline loops: CDR1 PRHDT, CDR2 FYEKMQ (reference sequence).

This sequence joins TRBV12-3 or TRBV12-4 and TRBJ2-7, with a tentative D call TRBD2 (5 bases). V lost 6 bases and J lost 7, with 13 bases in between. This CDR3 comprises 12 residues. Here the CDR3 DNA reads TGTGCCAGCAGCGCGCTGGGGAGTGAGCAGTACTTC. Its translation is CASSALGSEQYF.

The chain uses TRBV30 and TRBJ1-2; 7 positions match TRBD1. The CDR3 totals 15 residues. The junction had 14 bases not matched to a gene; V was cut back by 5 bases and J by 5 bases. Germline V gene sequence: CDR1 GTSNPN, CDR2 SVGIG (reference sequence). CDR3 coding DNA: TGTGCCTGGTCTTTTGAAGGGACAGCCCCTTATGGCTACACCTTC. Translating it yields CAWSFEGTAPYGYTF.

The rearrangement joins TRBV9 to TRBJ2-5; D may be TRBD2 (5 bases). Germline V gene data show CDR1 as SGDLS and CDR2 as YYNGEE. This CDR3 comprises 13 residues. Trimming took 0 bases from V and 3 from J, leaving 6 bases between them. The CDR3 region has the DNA TGTGCCAGCAGCGTAGCAGCGGAAGAGACCCAGTACTTC. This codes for CASSVAAEETQYF.

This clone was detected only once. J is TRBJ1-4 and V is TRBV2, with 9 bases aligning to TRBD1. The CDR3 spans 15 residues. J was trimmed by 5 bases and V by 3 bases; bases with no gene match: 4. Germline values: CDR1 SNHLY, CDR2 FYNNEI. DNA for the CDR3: TGTGCCAGCAGTGACAACACAGGGGGCAATGAAAAACTGTTTTTT. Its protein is CASSDNTGGNEKLFF.

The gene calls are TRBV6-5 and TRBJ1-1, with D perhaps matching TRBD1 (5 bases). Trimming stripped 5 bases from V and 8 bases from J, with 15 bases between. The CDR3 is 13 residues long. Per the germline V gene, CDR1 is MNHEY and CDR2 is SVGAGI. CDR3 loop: CASSKPTTVEAFF. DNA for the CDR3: TGTGCCAGCAGTAAACCAACGACAGTGGAAGCTTTCTTT.

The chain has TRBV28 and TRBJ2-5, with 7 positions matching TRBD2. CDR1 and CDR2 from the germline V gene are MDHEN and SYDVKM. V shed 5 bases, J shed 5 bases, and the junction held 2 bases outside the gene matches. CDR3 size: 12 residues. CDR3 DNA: TGTGCCAGCAGTGGGCGGGGGGAGACCCAGTACTTC. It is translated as CASSGRGETQYF. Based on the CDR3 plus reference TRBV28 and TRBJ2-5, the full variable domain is DVKVTQSSRYLVKRTGEKVFLECVQDMDHENMFWYRQDPGLGLRLIYFSYDVKMKEKGDIPEGYSVSREKKERFSLILESASTNQTSMYLCASSGRGETQYFGPGTRLLVL.

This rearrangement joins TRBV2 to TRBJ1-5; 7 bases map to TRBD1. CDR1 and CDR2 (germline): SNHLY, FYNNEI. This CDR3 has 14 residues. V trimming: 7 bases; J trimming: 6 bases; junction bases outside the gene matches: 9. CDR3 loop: CASTLDRAIQPQHF. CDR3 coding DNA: TGTGCCAGCACCTTAGACAGGGCTATTCAGCCCCAGCATTTT.

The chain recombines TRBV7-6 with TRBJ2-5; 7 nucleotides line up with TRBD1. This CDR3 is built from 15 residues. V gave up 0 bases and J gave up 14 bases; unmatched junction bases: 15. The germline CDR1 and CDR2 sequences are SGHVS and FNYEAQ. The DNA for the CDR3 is TGTGCCAGCAGCTTAGCGGGACAGTACACCGATATACTTTACTTC. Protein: CASSLAGQYTDILYF.

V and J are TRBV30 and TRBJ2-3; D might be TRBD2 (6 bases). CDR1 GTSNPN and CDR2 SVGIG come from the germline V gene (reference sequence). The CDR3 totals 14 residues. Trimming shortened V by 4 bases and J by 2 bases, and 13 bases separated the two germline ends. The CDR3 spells CAWKAGSSTDTQYF. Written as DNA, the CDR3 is TGTGCCTGGAAGGCGGGGAGTTCCACAGATACGCAGTATTTT. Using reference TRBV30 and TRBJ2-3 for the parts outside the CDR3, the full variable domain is SQTIHQWPATLVQPVGSPLSLECTVEGTSNPNLYWYRQAAGRGLQLLFYSVGIGQISSEVPQNLSASRPQDRQFILSSKKLLLSDSGFYLCAWKAGSSTDTQYFGPGTRLTVL.

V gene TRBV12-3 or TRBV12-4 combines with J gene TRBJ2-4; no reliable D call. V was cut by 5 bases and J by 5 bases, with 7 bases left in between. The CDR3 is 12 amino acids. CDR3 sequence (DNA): TGTGCCAGCAGTACCACAGAAAACATTCAGTACTTC. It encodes CASSTTENIQYF.

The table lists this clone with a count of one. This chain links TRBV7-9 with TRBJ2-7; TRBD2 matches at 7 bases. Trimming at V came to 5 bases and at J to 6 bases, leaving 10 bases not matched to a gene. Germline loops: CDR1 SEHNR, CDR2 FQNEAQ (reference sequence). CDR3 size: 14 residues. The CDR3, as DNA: TGTGCCAGCAGCCCCCCCGGGGGAGGGAGCGAGCAGTACTTC. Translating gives CASSPPGGGSEQYF.

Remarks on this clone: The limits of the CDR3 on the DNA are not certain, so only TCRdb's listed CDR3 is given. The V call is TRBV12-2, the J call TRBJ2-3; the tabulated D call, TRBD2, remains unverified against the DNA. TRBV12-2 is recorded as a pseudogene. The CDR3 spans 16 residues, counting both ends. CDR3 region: CASRLPWGEGTDTQYF.

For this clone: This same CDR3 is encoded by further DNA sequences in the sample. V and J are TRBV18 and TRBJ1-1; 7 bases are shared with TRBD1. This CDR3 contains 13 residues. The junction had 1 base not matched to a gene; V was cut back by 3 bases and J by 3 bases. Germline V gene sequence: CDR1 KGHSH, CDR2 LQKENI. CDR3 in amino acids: CASSPDRDTEAFF. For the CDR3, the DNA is TGTGCCAGCTCACCCGACAGGGACACTGAAGCTTTCTTT.

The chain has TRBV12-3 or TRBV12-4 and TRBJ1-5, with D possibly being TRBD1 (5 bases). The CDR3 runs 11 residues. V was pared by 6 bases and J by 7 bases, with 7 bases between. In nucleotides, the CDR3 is TGTGCCAGCAGCCGGGGGCAGCCCCAGCATTTT. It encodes CASSRGQPQHF.

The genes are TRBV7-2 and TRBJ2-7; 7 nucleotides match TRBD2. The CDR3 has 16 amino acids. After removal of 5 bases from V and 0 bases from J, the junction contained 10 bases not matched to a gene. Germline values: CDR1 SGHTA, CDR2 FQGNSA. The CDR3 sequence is CASSLSLAAISYEQYF. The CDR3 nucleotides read TGTGCCAGCAGCCTCTCTCTAGCGGCTATCTCCTACGAGCAGTACTTC.

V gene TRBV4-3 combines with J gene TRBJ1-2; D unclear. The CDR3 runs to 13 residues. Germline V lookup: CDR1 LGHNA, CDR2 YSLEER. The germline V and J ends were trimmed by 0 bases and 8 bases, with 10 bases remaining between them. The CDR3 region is CASSQDVESGYTF. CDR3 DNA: TGCGCCAGCAGCCAAGATGTTGAGAGCGGCTACACCTTC.

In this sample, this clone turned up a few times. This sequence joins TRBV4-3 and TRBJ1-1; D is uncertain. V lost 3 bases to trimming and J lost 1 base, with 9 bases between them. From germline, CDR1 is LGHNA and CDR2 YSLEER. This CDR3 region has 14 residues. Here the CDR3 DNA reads TGCGCCAGCAGCCAGGTTACACAGAACACTGAAGCTTTCTTT. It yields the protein CASSQVTQNTEAFF.

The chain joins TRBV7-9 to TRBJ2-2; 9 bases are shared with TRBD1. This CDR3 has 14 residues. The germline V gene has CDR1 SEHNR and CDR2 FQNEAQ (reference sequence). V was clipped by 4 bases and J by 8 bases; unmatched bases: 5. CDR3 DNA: TGTGCCAGCAGCTCCCGGACAGGGGCTGGGGAGCTGTTTTTT. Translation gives CASSSRTGAGELFF.

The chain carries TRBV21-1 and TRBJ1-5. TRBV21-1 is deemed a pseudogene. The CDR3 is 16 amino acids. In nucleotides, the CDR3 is TGTGCCAGCACCCCCCCCTCGGGGTATAGCAATCAGCCCCAGCATTTT. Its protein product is CASTPPSGYSNQPQHF.

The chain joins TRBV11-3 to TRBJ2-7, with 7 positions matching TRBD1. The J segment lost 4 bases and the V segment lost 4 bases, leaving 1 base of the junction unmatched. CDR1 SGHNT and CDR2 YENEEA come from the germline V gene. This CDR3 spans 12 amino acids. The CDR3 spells CASSSTGYEQYF. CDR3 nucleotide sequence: TGTGCCAGCAGCTCGACAGGGTACGAGCAGTACTTC.